The rows below give T cell receptor beta chains drawn from one sample of a study of blood T cell repertoires in COVID-19. The method was immunoSEQ multiplex PCR; TCRdb's version includes in-frame clones alone and lacks a portion of them. This table has about 12,000 clones, nearly 95% appearing once. Material: peripheral blood. The source is a woman aged 70-85 years with active COVID-19. Both conserved end residues are part of each CDR3. Each record gives: D gene, V gene, J gene, CDR3 protein. A D gene is named only where the DNA matches it firmly.

d_gene: .; v_gene: TRBV27; j_gene: TRBJ2-6; CDR3aa: CASSLLRSHSGANVLTF
d_gene: TRBD1; v_gene: TRBV7-9; j_gene: TRBJ2-7; CDR3aa: CASSPGQGDAPYEQYF
d_gene: .; v_gene: TRBV11-3; j_gene: TRBJ1-2; CDR3aa: CASSLEGRSGNYGYTF
d_gene: .; v_gene: TRBV5-1; j_gene: TRBJ2-7; CDR3aa: CASSPGGGSAWGLQGEQYF
d_gene: TRBD2; v_gene: TRBV11-3; j_gene: TRBJ2-1; CDR3aa: CASSLKGGRNNEQFF
d_gene: TRBD2; v_gene: TRBV19; j_gene: TRBJ2-1; CDR3aa: CASSIEVAGGEQFF
d_gene: .; v_gene: TRBV7-9; j_gene: TRBJ2-7; CDR3aa: CASSLGAGVAGEQYF
d_gene: .; v_gene: TRBV19; j_gene: TRBJ2-1; CDR3aa: CASSWSSYNEQFF
d_gene: .; v_gene: TRBV6-5; j_gene: TRBJ1-2; CDR3aa: CASSPSNYGYTF
d_gene: .; v_gene: TRBV12-3/TRBV12-4; j_gene: TRBJ1-2; CDR3aa: CASSPGYGYTF
d_gene: TRBD1; v_gene: TRBV6-5; j_gene: TRBJ2-1; CDR3aa: CASSYDRGDEQFF
d_gene: .; v_gene: TRBV2; j_gene: TRBJ2-7; CDR3aa: CASRWALHYEQYF
d_gene: TRBD1; v_gene: TRBV2; j_gene: TRBJ1-6; CDR3aa: CASSGQGNSPLHF
d_gene: .; v_gene: TRBV27; j_gene: TRBJ2-1; CDR3aa: CAAPTSGYYNEQFF
d_gene: .; v_gene: TRBV6-5; j_gene: TRBJ2-7; CDR3aa: CASSPGPTYEQYF
d_gene: TRBD1; v_gene: TRBV10-3; j_gene: TRBJ1-1; CDR3aa: CAIQRQGQTEAFF
d_gene: TRBD1; v_gene: TRBV27; j_gene: TRBJ1-2; CDR3aa: CASSLGQGARYGYTF
d_gene: .; v_gene: TRBV10-3; j_gene: TRBJ1-4; CDR3aa: CAISESRSESEKLFF
d_gene: .; v_gene: TRBV21-1; j_gene: TRBJ2-7; CDR3aa: CASSKDPPPGREQYF
d_gene: .; v_gene: TRBV11-3; j_gene: TRBJ2-7; CDR3aa: CASSSDFSYEQYF
d_gene: .; v_gene: TRBV11-2; j_gene: TRBJ1-2; CDR3aa: CASSLVTANYGYTF
d_gene: .; v_gene: TRBV7-9; j_gene: TRBJ2-3; CDR3aa: CASSLASGTTDTQYF
d_gene: .; v_gene: TRBV28; j_gene: TRBJ2-3; CDR3aa: CASSLRTDTQYF
d_gene: .; v_gene: TRBV7-3; j_gene: TRBJ2-6; CDR3aa: CASSSQGRGTGANVLTF
d_gene: TRBD2; v_gene: TRBV6-5; j_gene: TRBJ2-1; CDR3aa: CASHMGGSSYNEQFF
d_gene: .; v_gene: TRBV10-1; j_gene: TRBJ2-3; CDR3aa: CASSDRAGGTDTQYF
d_gene: TRBD1; v_gene: TRBV7-2; j_gene: TRBJ2-5; CDR3aa: CASSLTSGTGSQETQYF
d_gene: .; v_gene: TRBV4-2; j_gene: TRBJ2-2; CDR3aa: CASSHTRPVTGELFF
d_gene: .; v_gene: TRBV3-1/TRBV3-2; j_gene: TRBJ2-5; CDR3aa: CASSPPLTGIQFPKTQYF
d_gene: .; v_gene: TRBV7-2; j_gene: TRBJ2-1; CDR3aa: CASSLAAGQREQFF
d_gene: .; v_gene: TRBV6-5; j_gene: TRBJ1-2; CDR3aa: CASKEDNYGYTF